This T cell receptor beta chain was recorded in a study of cytomegalovirus exposure and HLA in healthy donors. Overall study context: Sequencing of 150 million to 200 million T cells in an earlier analysis found around 110 million unique TCR beta sequences.

Germline-derived CDR1 and CDR2 are ENHRY and SYGVKD. The junction had 10 bases not matched to a gene; V was cut back by 5 bases and J by 9 bases. The CDR3 has 15 residues. About this clone itself: The antigen remains undetermined.

Amplification used 60 Vbeta primers and 13 Jbeta primers. The data were produced by immunoSEQ multiplex PCR, yet TCRdb's version contains in-frame clones alone and is incomplete. The sample yields around 150,000 clones, almost 80% seen once. General study findings and limits: Overall, approximately 150 TCR beta chains were annotated as cytomegalovirus-associated. One variant, a missense change in DCLRE1C, was linked in a later analysis to TCR beta V- and J-gene trimming.

The source of this sequence is a woman between 45 and 65 years old in good health and CMV-seronegative. Sequenced: PBMCs. The rearrangement uses TRBV10-3 and TRBJ1-5, with 10 bases fitting TRBD1. DNA for the CDR3: TGTGCCATCAGTCCCGGGACAGGGGTCGAGGGGCCCCAGCATTTT. Protein: CAISPGTGVEGPQHF.